This entry concerns a single T cell receptor beta chain. Its antigen is not identified. The data are from a study of T cell repertoires in cytomegalovirus infection. For the study at large: Matching HLA type, along with CMV infection, was indicated by public TCR beta signatures.

TCRdb fed the reads into MiXCR, producing one record per CDR3 protein. This table holds hundreds of thousands of distinct CDR3 sequences, roughly 43% found once. The CDR3 contains 14 residues. Deletions cut 2 bases from V and 2 bases from J, with 10 bases between. Regarding the study as a whole: Carriage of CMV together with the relevant HLA was identifiable through cumulative public TCR beta family frequency. HLA-C-restricted CMV-specific TCR beta clonotypes were dominant in the ex vivo response.

This specimen was cultured PBMCs, taken from culture after CMV antigen stimulation. This receptor was taken from a human donor in good health (CMV status not recorded). Some clones in this sample may be carry-over from other donors' samples. This chain links TRBV12-3 or TRBV12-4 with TRBJ2-7; D not resolved. CDR3: CASSLLRLTYEQYF. CDR3 in DNA: TGTGCCAGCAGTTTATTGCGTTTAACCTACGAGCAGTACTTC.